This T cell receptor (beta chain) was identified during a study of blood T cell repertoires in COVID-19. Study-wide background: COVID-19 samples collected from the United States, Italy and Spain covered acute and convalescent phases. PBMCs, B-cell-depleted T cells, or T cells provided the cDNA or gDNA that made up the material.

Methods used by the authors: Quantification of nucleated cells was approximated via reference gene primer amplification. Sequenced by immunoSEQ multiplex PCR; TCRdb stores in-frame clones only, minus some. That table furnishes V, J and clone size, whereas the DNA furnished D and trimming. The table lists a few hundred thousand clones, less than 90% of them singletons, with 2.2% in the top ten. J gave up 0 bases and V 1 base, and 4 bases lay outside the gene matches. The length of the CDR3 is 15 residues. Germline V lookup: CDR1 SGHDT, CDR2 YYEEEE. This chain joins TRBV5-6 and TRBJ2-7; TRBD1 aligns across 7 bases. The sequencing sample was made of peripheral blood. The receptor was isolated from a woman aged 45-65 years with acute or convalescent COVID-19. The CDR3 DNA sequence: TGTGCCAGCAGCTTGCTCGGGACAGCCTCCTACGAGCAGTACTTC. Translation: CASSLLGTASYEQYF.